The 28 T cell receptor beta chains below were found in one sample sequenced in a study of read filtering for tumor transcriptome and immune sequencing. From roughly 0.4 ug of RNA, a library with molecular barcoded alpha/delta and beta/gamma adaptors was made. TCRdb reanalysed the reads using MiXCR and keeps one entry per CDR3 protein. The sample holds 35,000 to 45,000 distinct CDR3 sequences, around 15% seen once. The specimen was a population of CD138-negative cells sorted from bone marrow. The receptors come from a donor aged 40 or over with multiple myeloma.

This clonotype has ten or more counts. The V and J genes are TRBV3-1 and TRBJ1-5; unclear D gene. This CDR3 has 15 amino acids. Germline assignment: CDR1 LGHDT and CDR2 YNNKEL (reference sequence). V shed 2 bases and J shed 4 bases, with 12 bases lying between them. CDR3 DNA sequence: TGTGCCAGCAGCCAAAGCCCCAACTCAAATCAGCCCCAGCATTTT. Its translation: CASSQSPNSNQPQHF.

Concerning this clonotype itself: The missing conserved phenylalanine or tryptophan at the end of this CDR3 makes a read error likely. The CDR3, as DNA: TGCGCCAGCACGGAGAGAGCGAACACCGGGGAGCTGTTTTAT. It translates to CASTERANTGELFY. This chain connects TRBV10-1 to TRBJ2-2; D uncertain. This CDR3 is 14 amino acids long. V lost 7 bases, J lost 0 bases, and 9 bases lay in between. Germline CDR1 and CDR2: WNHNN and SYGVQD (reference sequence).

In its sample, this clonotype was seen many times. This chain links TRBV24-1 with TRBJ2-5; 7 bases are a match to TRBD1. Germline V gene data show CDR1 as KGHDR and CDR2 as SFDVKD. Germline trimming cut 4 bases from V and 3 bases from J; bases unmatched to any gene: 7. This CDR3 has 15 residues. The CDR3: CATSDLTGLEETQYF. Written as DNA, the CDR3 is TGTGCCACCAGTGACCTGACAGGGTTGGAAGAGACCCAGTACTTC.

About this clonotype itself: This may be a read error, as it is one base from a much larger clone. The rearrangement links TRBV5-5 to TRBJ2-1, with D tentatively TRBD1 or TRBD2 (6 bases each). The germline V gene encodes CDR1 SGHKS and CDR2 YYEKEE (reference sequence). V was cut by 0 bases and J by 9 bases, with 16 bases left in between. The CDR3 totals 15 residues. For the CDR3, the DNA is TGTGCCAGCAGCTTGGTCGGGACAAGGGGGGTTGAGCAGTTCTTC. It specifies CASSLVGTRGVEQFF.

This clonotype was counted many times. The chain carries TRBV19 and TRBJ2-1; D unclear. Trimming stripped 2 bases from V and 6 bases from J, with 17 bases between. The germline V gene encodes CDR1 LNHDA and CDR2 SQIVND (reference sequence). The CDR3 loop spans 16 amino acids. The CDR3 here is CASSIKGKVTGNEQFF. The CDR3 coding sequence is TGTGCCAGTAGTATAAAGGGAAAGGTTACGGGCAATGAGCAGTTCTTC.

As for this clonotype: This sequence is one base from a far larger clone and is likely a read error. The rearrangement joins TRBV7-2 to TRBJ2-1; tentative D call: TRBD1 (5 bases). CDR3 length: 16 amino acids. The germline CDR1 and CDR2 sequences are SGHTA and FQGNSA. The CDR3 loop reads CASSSQAWGSFNEQFF. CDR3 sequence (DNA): TGTGCCAGCAGCTCACAGGCCTGGGGTTCCTTCAATGAGCAGTTCTTC.

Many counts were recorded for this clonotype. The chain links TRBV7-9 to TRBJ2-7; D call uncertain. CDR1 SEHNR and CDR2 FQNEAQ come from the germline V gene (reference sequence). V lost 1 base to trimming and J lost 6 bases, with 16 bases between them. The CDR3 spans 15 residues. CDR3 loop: CASSLVDPRWGEQYF. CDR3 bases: TGTGCCAGCAGCTTAGTTGACCCAAGATGGGGCGAGCAGTACTTC. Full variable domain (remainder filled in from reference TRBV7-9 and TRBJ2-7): DTGVSQNPRHKITKRGQNVTFRCDPISEHNRLYWYRQTLGQGPEFLTYFQNEAQLEKSRLLSDRFSAERPKGSFSTLEIQRTEQGDSAMYLCASSLVDPRWGEQYFGPGTRLTVT.

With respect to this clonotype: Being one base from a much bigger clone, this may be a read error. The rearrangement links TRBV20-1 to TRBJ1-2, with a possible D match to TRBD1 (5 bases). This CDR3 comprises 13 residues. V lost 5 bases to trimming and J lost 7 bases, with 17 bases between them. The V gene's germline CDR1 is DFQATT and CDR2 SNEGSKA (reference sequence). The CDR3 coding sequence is TGCAGTGCTCCTCCGACAGATGGCTGTGGCTACACCTTC. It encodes CSAPPTDGCGYTF.

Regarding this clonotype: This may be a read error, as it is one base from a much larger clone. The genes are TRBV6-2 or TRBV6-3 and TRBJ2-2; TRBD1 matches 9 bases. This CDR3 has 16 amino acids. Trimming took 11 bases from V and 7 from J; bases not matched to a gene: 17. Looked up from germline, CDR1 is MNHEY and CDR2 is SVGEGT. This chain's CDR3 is CACIRNTGGLSGELFF. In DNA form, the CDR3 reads TGTGCCTGCATTAGGAATACAGGGGGCCTGAGCGGGGAGCTGTTTTTT.

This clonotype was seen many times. This CDR3 is CASSQDGTGGSDTQYF. For the CDR3, the DNA is TGCGCCAGCAGCCAAGATGGAACGGGAGGGTCAGATACGCAGTATTTT. The chain uses TRBV4-1 and TRBJ2-3, with 8 bases matching TRBD2. The CDR3 spans 16 residues. The V segment lost 0 bases and the J segment 4 bases; nucleotides outside the gene matches: 6. Germline V gene lookup returns CDR1 MGHRA and CDR2 YSYEKL.

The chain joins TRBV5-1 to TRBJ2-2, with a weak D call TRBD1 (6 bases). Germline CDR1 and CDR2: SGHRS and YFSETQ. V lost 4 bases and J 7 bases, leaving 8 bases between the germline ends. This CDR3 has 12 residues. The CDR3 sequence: CASSQGNGELFF. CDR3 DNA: TGCGCCAGCAGCCAGGGGAACGGGGAGCTGTTTTTT.

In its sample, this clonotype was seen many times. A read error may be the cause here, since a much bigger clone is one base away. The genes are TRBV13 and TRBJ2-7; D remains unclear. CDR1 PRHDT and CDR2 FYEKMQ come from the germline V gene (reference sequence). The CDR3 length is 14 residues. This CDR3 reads CVSSLGAGDSEQYF. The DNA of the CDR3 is TGTGTCAGCAGCTTAGGAGCTGGGGATTCCGAGCAGTACTTC.

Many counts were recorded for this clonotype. The CDR3 bases are TGTGCCAGCAGCCTCAACCAGGGGGCTATGACAGATACGCAGTATTTT. This translates into CASSLNQGAMTDTQYF. This chain links TRBV9 with TRBJ2-3; 8 bases align to TRBD1. J lost 3 bases, V lost 4 bases, and 10 bases had no gene match. The CDR3 has 16 amino acids. CDR1 SGDLS and CDR2 YYNGEE come from the germline V gene. The whole variable domain, filled in from reference TRBV9 and TRBJ2-3, reads DSGVTQTPKHLITATGQRVTLRCSPRSGDLSVYWYQQSLDQGLQFLIQYYNGEERAKGNILERFSAQQFPDLHSELNLSSLELGDSALYFCASSLNQGAMTDTQYFGPGTRLTVL.

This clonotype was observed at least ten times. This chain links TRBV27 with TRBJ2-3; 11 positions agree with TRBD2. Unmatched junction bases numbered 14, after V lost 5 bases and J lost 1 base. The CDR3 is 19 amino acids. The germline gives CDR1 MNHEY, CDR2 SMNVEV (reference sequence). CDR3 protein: CASSTLGLAEVRGTDTQYF. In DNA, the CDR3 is TGTGCCAGCAGTACCCTGGGACTAGCGGAAGTGAGAGGCACAGATACGCAGTATTTT.

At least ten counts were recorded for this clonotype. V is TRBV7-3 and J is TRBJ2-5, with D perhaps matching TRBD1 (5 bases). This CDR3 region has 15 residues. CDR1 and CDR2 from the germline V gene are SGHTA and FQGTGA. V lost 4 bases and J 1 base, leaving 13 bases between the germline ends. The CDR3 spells CASSSQGGSQETQYF. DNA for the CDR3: TGTGCCAGCAGCTCCCAGGGCGGCAGCCAAGAGACCCAGTACTTC.

CDR3 DNA sequence: TGCAGTGCCTCCGGACTAACTCGGGCGTACAATGAGCAGTTCTTC. This gives the protein CSASGLTRAYNEQFF. The V and J genes are TRBV20-1 and TRBJ2-1; tentative D call: TRBD2 (6 bases). The CDR3 runs 15 residues. V dropped 6 bases and J dropped 4 bases, with 19 bases sitting between them. Germline V CDR1 and CDR2: DFQATT, SNEGSKA (reference sequence).

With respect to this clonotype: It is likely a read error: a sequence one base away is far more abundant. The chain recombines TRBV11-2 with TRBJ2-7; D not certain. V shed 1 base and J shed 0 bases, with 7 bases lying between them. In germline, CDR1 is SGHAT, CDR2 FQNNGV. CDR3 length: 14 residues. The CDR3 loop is CASSLGVSSYEQYF. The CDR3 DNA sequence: TGTGCCAGCAGCTTAGGGGTGAGCTCCTACGAGCAGTACTTC. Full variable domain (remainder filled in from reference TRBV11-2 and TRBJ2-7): EAGVAQSPRYKIIEKRQSVAFWCNPISGHATLYWYQQILGQGPKLLIQFQNNGVVDDSQLPKDRFSAERLKGVDSTLKIQPAKLEDSAVYLCASSLGVSSYEQYFGPGTRLTVT.

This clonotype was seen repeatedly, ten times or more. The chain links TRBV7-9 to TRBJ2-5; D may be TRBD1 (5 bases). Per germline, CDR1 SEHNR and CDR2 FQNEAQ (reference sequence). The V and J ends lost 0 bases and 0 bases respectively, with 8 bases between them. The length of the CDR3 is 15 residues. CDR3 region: CASSLAGRDQETQYF. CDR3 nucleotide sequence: TGTGCCAGCAGCTTAGCGGGCAGGGACCAAGAGACCCAGTACTTC.

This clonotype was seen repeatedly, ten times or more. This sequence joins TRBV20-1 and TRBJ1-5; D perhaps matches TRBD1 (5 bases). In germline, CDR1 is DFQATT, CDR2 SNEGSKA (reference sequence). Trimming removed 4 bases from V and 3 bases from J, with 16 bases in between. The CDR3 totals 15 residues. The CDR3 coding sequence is TGCAGTGCTATGCGGGGCCAGGTCCTCAATCAGCCCCAGCATTTT. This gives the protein CSAMRGQVLNQPQHF.

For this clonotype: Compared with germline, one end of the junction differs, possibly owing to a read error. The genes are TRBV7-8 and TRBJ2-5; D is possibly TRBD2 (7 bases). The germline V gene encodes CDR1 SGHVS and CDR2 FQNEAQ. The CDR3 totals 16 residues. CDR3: CASSLGSAGGRESQYF. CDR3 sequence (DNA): TGTGCCAGCAGCTTAGGATCGGCCGGGGGGCGAGAGTCCCAGTACTTC.

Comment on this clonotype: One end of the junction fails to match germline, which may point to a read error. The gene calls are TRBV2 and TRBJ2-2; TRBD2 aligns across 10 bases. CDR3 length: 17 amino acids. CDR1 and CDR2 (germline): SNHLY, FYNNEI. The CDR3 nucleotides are TGTGCCAGCATGGAATCCCCGGGACTAGCGAACACCGGTGAGCTGTTTTTT. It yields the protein CASMESPGLANTGELFF.

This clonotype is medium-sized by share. CDR3 in DNA: TGCAGTGCTACAGGGTCTTGGAATGAGCAGTTCTTC. It is translated as CSATGSWNEQFF. The chain carries TRBV20-1 and TRBJ2-1, with a possible D match to TRBD1 (5 bases). The V gene lost 4 bases and the J gene lost 7 bases, with 11 bases spanning the gap. The germline gives CDR1 DFQATT, CDR2 SNEGSKA (reference sequence). The CDR3 extends over 12 amino acids.

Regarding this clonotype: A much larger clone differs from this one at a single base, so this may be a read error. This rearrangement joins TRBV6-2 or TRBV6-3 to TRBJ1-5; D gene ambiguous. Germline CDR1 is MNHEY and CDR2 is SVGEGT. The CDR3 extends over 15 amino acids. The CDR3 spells CASSSVGVSSQPQHF. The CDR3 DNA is TGTGCCAGCAGTTCGGTCGGGGTTAGCAGTCAGCCCCAGCATTTT.

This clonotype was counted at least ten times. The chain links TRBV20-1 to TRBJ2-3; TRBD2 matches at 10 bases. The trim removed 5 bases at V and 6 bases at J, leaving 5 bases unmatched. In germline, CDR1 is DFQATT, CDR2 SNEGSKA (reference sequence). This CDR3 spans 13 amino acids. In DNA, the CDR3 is TGCAGTGCTCGTAGCGGGAGGTTTGATACGCAGTATTTT. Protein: CSARSGRFDTQYF.

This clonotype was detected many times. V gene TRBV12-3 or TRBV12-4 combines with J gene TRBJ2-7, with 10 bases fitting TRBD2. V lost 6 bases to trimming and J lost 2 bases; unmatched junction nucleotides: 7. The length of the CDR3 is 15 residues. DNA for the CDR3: TGTGCCAGCAGCTCTAGCGGGAGAGGGACCTACGAGCAGTACTTC. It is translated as CASSSSGRGTYEQYF.

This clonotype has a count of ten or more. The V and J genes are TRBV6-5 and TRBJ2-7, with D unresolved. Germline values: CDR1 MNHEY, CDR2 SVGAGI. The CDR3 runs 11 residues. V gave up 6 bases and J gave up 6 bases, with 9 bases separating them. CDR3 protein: CASSSGVEQYF. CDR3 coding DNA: TGTGCCAGCAGCTCCGGTGTCGAGCAGTACTTC.

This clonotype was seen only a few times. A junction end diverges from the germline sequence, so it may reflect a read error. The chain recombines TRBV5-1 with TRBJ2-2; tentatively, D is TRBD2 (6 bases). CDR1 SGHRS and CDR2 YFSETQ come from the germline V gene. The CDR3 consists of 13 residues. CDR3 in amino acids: CASSLWGTGGLFF. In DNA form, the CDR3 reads TGCGCCAGCAGCTTGTGGGGAACCGGGGGGCTGTTTTTT.

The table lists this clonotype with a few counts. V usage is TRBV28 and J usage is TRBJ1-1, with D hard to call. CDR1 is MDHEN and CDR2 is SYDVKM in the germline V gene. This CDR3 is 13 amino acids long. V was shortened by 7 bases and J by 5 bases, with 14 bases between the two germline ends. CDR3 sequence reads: CASTHSAGTEAFF. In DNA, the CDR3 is TGTGCCAGCACACACTCGGCGGGGACTGAAGCTTTCTTT.